Given below is one TCR beta chain in context. The treatment denotes: randomized to nivolumab then ipilimumab (arm A) or the reverse (arm B). The sample originates from a study of sequential checkpoint blockade in melanoma. Clones were sequenced by immunoSEQ multiplex PCR, and TCRdb holds only the in-frame ones, with some missing. This repertoire shows 26,000 or so clones, approximately 88% found once; its top ten account for approximately 15%. The CDR3 has 11 residues. Germline V gene lookup returns CDR1 MDHEN and CDR2 SYDVKM. Trimming stripped 3 bases from V and 12 bases from J, with 9 bases between.

Sequencing was performed on CD8+ T cells sorted from blood (inferred from file names), taken from a patient given nivolumab and ipilimumab in sequence. This chain connects TRBV28 to TRBJ2-1; D call uncertain. The source of this sequence is a human donor with melanoma. CDR3 nucleotides: TGTGCCAGCAGTTTGGGTCCAGGGCAGTTCTTC. Its translation: CASSLGPGQFF.